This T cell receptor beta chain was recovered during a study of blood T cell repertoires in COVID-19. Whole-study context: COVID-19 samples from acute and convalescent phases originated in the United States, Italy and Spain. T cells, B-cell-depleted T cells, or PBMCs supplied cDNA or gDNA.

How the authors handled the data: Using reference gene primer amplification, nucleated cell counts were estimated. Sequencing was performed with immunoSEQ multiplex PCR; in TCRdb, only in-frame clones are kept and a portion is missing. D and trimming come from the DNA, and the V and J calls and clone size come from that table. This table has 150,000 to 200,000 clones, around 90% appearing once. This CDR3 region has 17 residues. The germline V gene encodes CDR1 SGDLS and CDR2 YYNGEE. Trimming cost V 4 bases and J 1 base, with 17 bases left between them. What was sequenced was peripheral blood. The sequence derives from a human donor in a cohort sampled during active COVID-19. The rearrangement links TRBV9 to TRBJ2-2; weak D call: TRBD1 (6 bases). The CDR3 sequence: CASSPSAGTKNTGELFF. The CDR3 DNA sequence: TGTGCCAGCAGCCCGAGTGCCGGGACAAAGAACACCGGGGAGCTGTTTTTT.